A single T cell receptor beta chain is shown here with its context. Its specificity is unknown. The protocol was immunoSEQ multiplex PCR, while the TCRdb copy is restricted to in-frame clones and leaves out a portion. The sample carries under 40,000 clones, roughly 89% recorded once. From germline, CDR1 is MGHRA and CDR2 YSYEKL. There are 15 residues in the CDR3. Trimming took 5 bases from V and 2 from J; bases not matched to a gene: 5. These data come from a study of OX40 agonist ivuxolimab in advanced cancers. Study background: An agonistic human IgG2 monoclonal antibody against OX40 (CD134) was given. Every patient in dose escalation had hepatocellular carcinoma, melanoma, renal cell or head and neck cancer. Three patients had partial responses: one hepatocellular carcinoma, two cutaneous melanoma. Findings and limits, study-wide: Researchers report that CD8+ T cells had, on average, more expanded clones than CD4+.

The sample was CD4+ or CD8+ T cells sorted from blood, taken in a trial of the OX40 agonist ivuxolimab. The chain has TRBV4-1 and TRBJ2-3; 9 bases fit TRBD2. This clonotype was obtained from an adult with an advanced solid tumor such as melanoma, head and neck, liver or kidney cancer. CDR3 DNA: TGCGCCAGCAGCGTTAGCGGGGGAACCACAGATACGCAGTATTTT. Residues: CASSVSGGTTDTQYF.